The following is a T cell receptor (beta chain) sequence with its context. Its antigen is unknown. TCR sequencing used cDNA made by reverse transcription of extracted RNA. Clones were sequenced by immunoSEQ multiplex PCR, and TCRdb holds only the in-frame ones, with some missing. The sample contains roughly 100,000 clones, 55% of which appear only once. The entry originates in a study of CD8+ T cells in alopecia areata. Trimming cost V 2 bases and J 1 base; bases outside gene matches: 6. This CDR3 is built from 17 residues. Germline CDR1 is SGHTA and CDR2 is FQGNSA. Study-wide results and limits: TCR sharing was clearer in mice than between patients, perhaps partly owing to patient HLA diversity. Higher clonality was seen in lesional scalp than in normal scalp, especially in alopecia totalis/universalis. Scalp samples also yield sequences of resident alphabeta T cells from normal skin.

The sample taken for sequencing was CD4+ T cells sorted from blood. The chain couples TRBV7-2 to TRBJ2-3, with 10 bases identical to TRBD1. The source is a human donor in good health. The CDR3 coding sequence is TGTGCCAGCAGCTTAAGATTAGGGACAGGGGGCACAGATACGCAGTATTTT. This translates into CASSLRLGTGGTDTQYF.